The 23 T cell receptor beta chains in this list originate from one sample, sequenced in a study of T cell repertoires in cytomegalovirus infection. No antigen has been assigned to these receptors. TCRdb re-called the reads with MiXCR, one entry per CDR3 protein. The repertoire holds roughly 80,000 distinct CDR3 sequences, roughly 40% seen once, with 80% to 95% in the top ten. The sequenced sample was CD8+ T cells from cultured PBMCs, obtained from culture after CMV antigen stimulation. The receptors were sampled from a human donor in good health (CMV status not recorded). Some clones in this sample may be carry-over from other donors' samples.

This rearrangement joins TRBV6-5 to TRBJ2-1; the D is unclear. The V end was cut by 0 bases, the J end by 7 bases, with 10 bases between. Germline values: CDR1 MNHEY, CDR2 SVGAGI. The CDR3 is made up of 14 amino acids. The CDR3 DNA reads TGTGCCAGCAGTTACTCCGATACGGTTAATGAGCAGTTCTTC. Its protein product is CASSYSDTVNEQFF.

J is TRBJ1-5 and V is TRBV12-5; 12 nucleotides align to TRBD1. The trim removed 5 bases at V and 8 bases at J, leaving 4 bases unmatched. From germline, CDR1 is LGHNT and CDR2 FRNRAP. This CDR3 contains 14 residues. The CDR3 is CASGGTGGLEPQHF. CDR3 coding DNA: TGTGCTAGTGGTGGGACAGGGGGCTTAGAGCCCCAGCATTTT.

There are many counts of this clonotype. The chain uses TRBV7-2 and TRBJ1-2; D is possibly TRBD1 (5 bases). Germline V gives CDR1 SGHTA, CDR2 FQGNSA. This CDR3 has 15 amino acids. Trimming took off 3 bases at V and 2 bases at J, with 13 bases between the two ends. CDR3 coding DNA: TGTGCCAGCAGCTTTTATGACAGCGAAAACTATGGCTACACCTTC. Encoded protein: CASSFYDSENYGYTF.

V usage is TRBV7-9 and J usage is TRBJ1-1, with D perhaps TRBD1 (6 bases). V lost 6 bases, J lost 4 bases, and 15 bases lay in between. CDR3 length: 14 amino acids. Germline V gene sequence: CDR1 SEHNR, CDR2 FQNEAQ (reference sequence). The CDR3 nucleotides read TGTGCCAGCAGTGGAGGGGGGTCAGGCACTGAAGCTTTCTTT. Its protein is CASSGGGSGTEAFF. Full variable domain (missing parts from reference TRBV7-9 and TRBJ1-1): DTGVSQNPRHKITKRGQNVTFRCDPISEHNRLYWYRQTLGQGPEFLTYFQNEAQLEKSRLLSDRFSAERPKGSFSTLEIQRTEQGDSAMYLCASSGGGSGTEAFFGQGTRLTVV.

There are a few counts of this clonotype. The rearrangement uses TRBV6-1 and TRBJ2-1; the match to TRBD2 covers 16 bases. Trimming cost V 5 bases and J 9 bases; bases outside gene matches: 10. Germline CDR1 and CDR2: MNHNS and SASEGT. This CDR3 has 17 residues. The CDR3 coding sequence is TGTGCCAGCAGTTCCGGGACTAGCGGGGGGGCGCTAGGTGAGCAGTTCTTC. Translated, it gives CASSSGTSGGALGEQFF.

The chain joins TRBV28 to TRBJ1-5; 7 nucleotides match TRBD1. V shed 4 bases and J 2 bases; nucleotides not matched to a gene: 8. CDR1 and CDR2 (germline): MDHEN, SYDVKM. The length of the CDR3 is 16 residues. This CDR3 reads CASSWITGVGNQPQHF. CDR3 in DNA: TGTGCCAGCAGTTGGATAACAGGGGTAGGCAATCAGCCCCAGCATTTT.

Only a few counts were recorded for this clonotype. The CDR3 DNA follows: TGTGCCAGCAGTTTAGACGTTGGACACCCTTACGAGCAGTACTTC. Translation: CASSLDVGHPYEQYF. The J gene is TRBJ2-7, the V gene TRBV27; tentative D call: TRBD1 (5 bases). Trimming removed 2 bases from V and 4 bases from J, with 15 bases in between. The CDR3 sequence is 15 residues long. Germline loops: CDR1 MNHEY, CDR2 SMNVEV (reference sequence).

The chain links TRBV6-5 to TRBJ1-1, with a possible D match to TRBD1 (5 bases). Germline CDR1 is MNHEY and CDR2 is SVGAGI. Between the trimmed V and J ends, which lost 2 bases and 2 bases, there was a span of 15 bases. The CDR3 is made up of 16 amino acids. In DNA form, the CDR3 reads TGTGCCAGCAGTTACGGGTCCGAGACAGCCAACACTGAAGCTTTCTTT. Amino acids: CASSYGSETANTEAFF.

This clonotype was picked up one time. The CDR3 loop reads CASSQDGGSPSNEQFF. The CDR3 nucleotides are TGTGCCAGCAGCCAAGATGGGGGTTCCCCCTCCAATGAGCAGTTCTTC. The gene calls are TRBV4-2 and TRBJ2-1; TRBD1 or TRBD2 may be the D gene (5 bases each). Trimming removed 0 bases from V and 6 bases from J, with 15 bases in between. This CDR3 region has 16 residues. The germline V gene encodes CDR1 LGHNA and CDR2 YNFKEQ.

The V call is TRBV20-1, the J call TRBJ2-5, with D perhaps matching TRBD2 (5 bases). The germline V and J ends were trimmed by 2 bases and 3 bases, with 16 bases remaining between them. The CDR3 sequence is 15 residues long. Germline assignment: CDR1 DFQATT and CDR2 SNEGSKA (reference sequence). CDR3 protein: CSARNLDWRKETQYF. Here the CDR3 DNA reads TGCAGTGCTAGAAATTTGGACTGGAGAAAAGAGACCCAGTACTTC.

The chain couples TRBV19 to TRBJ2-2; D is undetermined. The CDR3 runs to 14 residues. Germline V gene sequence: CDR1 LNHDA, CDR2 SQIVND (reference sequence). The V and J ends lost 5 bases and 3 bases respectively, with 10 bases between them. The CDR3: CASSYQWDTGELFF. The DNA of the CDR3 is TGTGCCAGTAGTTACCAATGGGACACCGGGGAGCTGTTTTTT.

There are a few counts of this clonotype. V is TRBV7-8 and J is TRBJ1-2; weak D call: TRBD1 (5 bases). The CDR3 runs 15 residues. Germline CDR1 is SGHVS and CDR2 is FQNEAQ. Between the trimmed V and J ends, which lost 1 base and 5 bases, there was a span of 14 bases. The CDR3 protein is CASSLEGLLLYGYTF. CDR3 nucleotides: TGTGCCAGCAGCTTAGAGGGACTCCTTCTATATGGCTACACCTTC.

This clonotype was seen a few times. One end of the junction varies from germline; a read error may be responsible. CDR3 protein: CASSRKLVYTEQFF. In nucleotides, the CDR3 is TGTGCCAGCAGTAGAAAACTAGTTTACACTGAGCAGTTCTTC. V gene TRBV27 combines with J gene TRBJ2-1, with D possibly matching TRBD2 (5 bases). In germline, CDR1 is MNHEY, CDR2 SMNVEV (reference sequence). The CDR3 is made up of 14 amino acids.

This clonotype was counted only a few times. V usage is TRBV27 and J usage is TRBJ2-2, with D perhaps given as TRBD1 or TRBD2 (7 bases each). Trimming cost V 1 base and J 6 bases, with 15 bases left between them. Looked up from germline, CDR1 is MNHEY and CDR2 is SMNVEV (reference sequence). The CDR3 runs to 16 residues. As DNA, the CDR3 is TGTGCCAGCAGTTTATTACCGCCAGGGGGGGCCGGGGAGCTGTTTTTT. Translation gives CASSLLPPGGAGELFF.

V and J are TRBV5-1 and TRBJ1-2, with D unresolved. The V gene's germline CDR1 is SGHRS and CDR2 YFSETQ. The CDR3 loop spans 15 amino acids. The V end was cut by 0 bases, the J end by 1 base, with 10 bases between. CDR3 amino acids: CASSLESQLNYGYTF. The CDR3 nucleotides read TGCGCCAGCAGCTTGGAATCTCAACTTAACTATGGCTACACCTTC.

The gene calls are TRBV2 and TRBJ2-2; 7 bases agree with TRBD2. This CDR3 is built from 15 residues. CDR1 and CDR2 from the germline V gene are SNHLY and FYNNEI. J lost 3 bases, V lost 3 bases, and 4 bases had no gene match. CDR3 nucleotide sequence: TGTGCCAGCAGTGACTCAGGGAGGGACACCGGGGAGCTGTTTTTT. Its translation: CASSDSGRDTGELFF. Using reference TRBV2 and TRBJ2-2 for the parts outside the CDR3, the full variable domain is EPEVTQTPSHQVTQMGQEVILRCVPISNHLYFYWYRQILGQKVEFLVSFYNNEISEKSEIFDDQFSVERPDGSNFTLKIRSTKLEDSAMYFCASSDSGRDTGELFFGEGSRLTVL.

This clonotype was detected a few times. This chain connects TRBV7-2 to TRBJ2-5; 9 bases agree with TRBD1. Germline V CDR1 and CDR2: SGHTA, FQGNSA. This CDR3 has 17 residues. The junction had 7 bases not matched to a gene; V was cut back by 0 bases and J by 2 bases. CDR3 nucleotide sequence: TGTGCCAGCAGCTTAGCCTATGGGACAGGGCGACAAGAGACCCAGTACTTC. Translating it yields CASSLAYGTGRQETQYF.

The table lists this clonotype with a few counts. V usage is TRBV12-3 or TRBV12-4 and J usage is TRBJ2-3; unclear D gene. There are 13 residues in the CDR3. Trimming left V 3 bases short and J 6 bases short, with 10 bases between. Here the CDR3 DNA reads TGTGCCAGCAGTTTGGCAGCTGGGGATACGCAGTATTTT. It translates to CASSLAAGDTQYF.

This chain links TRBV2 with TRBJ2-4; 9 nucleotides align to TRBD2. CDR1 is SNHLY, CDR2 FYNNEI, per germline. Trimming took 9 bases from V and 7 from J; bases not matched to a gene: 4. This CDR3 has 12 amino acids. Written as DNA, the CDR3 is TGTGCCAGAGCTAGCGGGGACAACATTCAGTACTTC. This codes for CARASGDNIQYF.

The chain uses TRBV5-1 and TRBJ2-3; 11 nucleotides line up with TRBD2. The CDR3 is made up of 15 amino acids. Germline CDR1 and CDR2: SGHRS and YFSETQ. After removal of 0 bases from V and 9 bases from J, the junction contained 6 bases not matched to a gene. The CDR3 sequence is CASSLAVSGGDTQYF. The CDR3 DNA reads TGCGCCAGCAGCTTGGCCGTTAGCGGGGGGGACACGCAGTATTTT.

The chain is built from TRBV7-8 and TRBJ2-5, with 9 bases fitting TRBD2. This CDR3 is 15 amino acids long. CDR1 is SGHVS, CDR2 FQNEAQ, per germline. The junction had 5 bases not matched to a gene; V was cut back by 1 base and J by 5 bases. For the CDR3, the DNA is TGTGCCAGCAGCTTAGTCGCGGGGGGGCCGGAGACCCAGTACTTC. As protein: CASSLVAGGPETQYF.

V gene TRBV7-6 combines with J gene TRBJ1-5; D not certain. V was trimmed by 5 bases and J by 6 bases, leaving 8 bases between them. Germline-derived CDR1 and CDR2 are SGHVS and FNYEAQ. CDR3 length: 12 residues. The CDR3 DNA is TGTGCCAGCAGCGCCTCAGTTCAGCCCCAGCATTTT. Translated, it gives CASSASVQPQHF. The whole variable domain, filled in from reference TRBV7-6 and TRBJ1-5, reads GAGVSQSPRYKVTKRGQDVALRCDPISGHVSLYWYRQALGQGPEFLTYFNYEAQQDKSGLPNDRFSAERPEGSISTLTIQRTEQRDSAMYRCASSASVQPQHFGDGTRLSIL.

This rearrangement joins TRBV27 to TRBJ2-3; D gene unclear. The CDR3 runs to 12 residues. V was cut by 6 bases and J by 5 bases, with 9 bases left in between. Germline CDR1 reads MNHEY; CDR2 reads SMNVEV (reference sequence). As DNA, the CDR3 is TGTGCCAGCAGCCATGTCGGAGATACGCAGTATTTT. This gives the protein CASSHVGDTQYF.